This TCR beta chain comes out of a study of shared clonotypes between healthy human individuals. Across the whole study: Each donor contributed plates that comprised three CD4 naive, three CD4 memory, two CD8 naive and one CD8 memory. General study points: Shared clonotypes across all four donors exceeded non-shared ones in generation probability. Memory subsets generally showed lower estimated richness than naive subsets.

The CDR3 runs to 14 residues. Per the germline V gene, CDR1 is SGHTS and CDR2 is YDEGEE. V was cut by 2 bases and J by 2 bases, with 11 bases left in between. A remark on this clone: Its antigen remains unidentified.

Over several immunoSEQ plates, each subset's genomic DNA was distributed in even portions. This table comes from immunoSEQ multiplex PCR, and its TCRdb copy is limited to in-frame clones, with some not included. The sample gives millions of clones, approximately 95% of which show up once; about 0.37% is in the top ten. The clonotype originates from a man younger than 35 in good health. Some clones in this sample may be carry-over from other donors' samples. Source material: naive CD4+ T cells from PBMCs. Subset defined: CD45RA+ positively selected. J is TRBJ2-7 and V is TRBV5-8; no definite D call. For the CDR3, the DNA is TGTGCCAGCAGCTTCCCCAGGTGGCCCTACGAGCAGTACTTC. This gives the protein CASSFPRWPYEQYF.